This is a list of T cell receptor beta chains from one sample in a study of blood T cell repertoires in COVID-19. Generated by immunoSEQ multiplex PCR, the TCRdb table keeps only in-frame clones and is missing some. The sample yields some 170,000 clones, 60% to 80% seen once. Material for sequencing was peripheral blood. These TCRs come from a woman between 65 and 79 years old with acute or convalescent COVID-19. The CDR3 runs from the conserved cysteine through the conserved F or W. Each record gives: clone size, J gene, V gene, CDR3 length, D gene, CDR3 DNA, CDR3 protein. D genes are given only for firm matches. Clone size, where shown, is once, few, many, or a class for clones that have expanded.

clone_size: -
j_call: TRBJ2-1
v_call: TRBV29-1
cdr3_length: 14
d_call: TRBD1
cdr3_nt: TGCAGCGCCAGGCTGGACAGGGGGCCTCATGAGCAGTTCTTC
cdr3_aa: CSARLDRGPHEQFF

clone_size: -
j_call: TRBJ2-1
v_call: TRBV19
cdr3_length: 15
d_call: TRBD1
cdr3_nt: TGTGCCAGTAGTATCGGCAGGACAGGACGTAATGAGCAGTTCTTC
cdr3_aa: CASSIGRTGRNEQFF

clone_size: -
j_call: TRBJ1-2
v_call: TRBV2
cdr3_length: 15
d_call: -
cdr3_nt: TGTGCCAGCAGAACTTCTAGGACTGGGGGGGTTGGCTACACCTTC
cdr3_aa: CASRTSRTGGVGYTF

clone_size: -
j_call: TRBJ1-6
v_call: TRBV3-1/TRBV3-2
cdr3_length: 13
d_call: TRBD1
cdr3_nt: TGTGCCAGCAGCCAGCACAGGGGTTCACCCCTCCACTTT
cdr3_aa: CASSQHRGSPLHF

clone_size: -
j_call: TRBJ2-7
v_call: TRBV19
cdr3_length: 13
d_call: -
cdr3_nt: TGTGCCAGTAGTATAGACGGGAGCTACGAGCAGTACTTC
cdr3_aa: CASSIDGSYEQYF

clone_size: -
j_call: TRBJ2-1
v_call: TRBV30
cdr3_length: 22
d_call: TRBD2
cdr3_nt: TGTGCCTGGAGTGTACTTCAACCGGGACTAGCGGGAGGCGCCCTGGCTGGCAATGAGCAGTTCTTC
cdr3_aa: CAWSVLQPGLAGGALAGNEQFF

clone_size: -
j_call: TRBJ2-5
v_call: TRBV6-4
cdr3_length: 17
d_call: TRBD2
cdr3_nt: TGTGCCAGCAGTGCCGGACTAGCGGGAGGGCCACGGGAGACCCAGTACTTC
cdr3_aa: CASSAGLAGGPRETQYF

clone_size: -
j_call: TRBJ2-3
v_call: TRBV29-1
cdr3_length: 16
d_call: -
cdr3_nt: TGCAGCGTTAAGGGGACGGAGGGGGGGAGCACAGATACGCAGTATTTT
cdr3_aa: CSVKGTEGGSTDTQYF

clone_size: -
j_call: TRBJ2-1
v_call: TRBV21-1
cdr3_length: 17
d_call: -
cdr3_nt: TGTGCCAGCAGCCCACGGAGTTCTAGCGGGTGTGTCGATGAGCAGTTCTTC
cdr3_aa: CASSPRSSSGCVDEQFF

clone_size: -
j_call: TRBJ1-2
v_call: TRBV7-9
cdr3_length: 15
d_call: -
cdr3_nt: TGTGCCAGCAGCTTATTCGTGGGGGCCAACTATGGCTACACCTTC
cdr3_aa: CASSLFVGANYGYTF

clone_size: -
j_call: TRBJ2-7
v_call: TRBV15
cdr3_length: 15
d_call: TRBD1
cdr3_nt: TGTGCCACCAGCAGAGATCAGGGGGTGGGCTACGAGCAGTACTTC
cdr3_aa: CATSRDQGVGYEQYF

clone_size: -
j_call: TRBJ2-7
v_call: TRBV9
cdr3_length: 14
d_call: TRBD1
cdr3_nt: TGTGCCAGCAGCCCCACCGGGACAGTTTACGAGCAGTACTTC
cdr3_aa: CASSPTGTVYEQYF

clone_size: -
j_call: TRBJ1-2
v_call: TRBV6-5
cdr3_length: 14
d_call: -
cdr3_nt: TGTGCCAGCAGTTACGGGGCAGGCTTCTATGGCTACACCTTC
cdr3_aa: CASSYGAGFYGYTF

clone_size: -
j_call: TRBJ2-1
v_call: TRBV2
cdr3_length: 15
d_call: -
cdr3_nt: TGTGCCAGCAGTGAACTACCGGGTTTCGACCCGGAGCAGTTCTTC
cdr3_aa: CASSELPGFDPEQFF

clone_size: -
j_call: TRBJ2-7
v_call: TRBV7-6
cdr3_length: 14
d_call: TRBD2
cdr3_nt: TGTGCCAGCAACCAGGGACTAGCGGGAAGGGAGCAGTACTTC
cdr3_aa: CASNQGLAGREQYF

clone_size: -
j_call: TRBJ2-1
v_call: TRBV12-5
cdr3_length: 16
d_call: TRBD2
cdr3_nt: TGTGCTAGTGGTTTAGTACTAGCGGACTCTTACAATGAGCAGTTCTTC
cdr3_aa: CASGLVLADSYNEQFF

clone_size: -
j_call: TRBJ1-4
v_call: TRBV29-1
cdr3_length: 13
d_call: TRBD1
cdr3_nt: TGCAGCGTTGAGGACAGGGGGAGTGAAAAACTGTTTTTT
cdr3_aa: CSVEDRGSEKLFF

clone_size: -
j_call: TRBJ2-1
v_call: TRBV7-9
cdr3_length: 15
d_call: TRBD1
cdr3_nt: TGTGCCAGCAGGGTACAGGGGGTAACCTACAATGAGCAGTTCTTC
cdr3_aa: CASRVQGVTYNEQFF

clone_size: medium-sized
j_call: TRBJ2-7
v_call: TRBV7-9
cdr3_length: 16
d_call: TRBD2
cdr3_nt: TGTGCCAGCAGCCTCCACTATAAGCGGGAGTGGTACGAGCAGTACTTC
cdr3_aa: CASSLHYKREWYEQYF

clone_size: few
j_call: TRBJ1-4
v_call: TRBV24-1
cdr3_length: 14
d_call: TRBD1
cdr3_nt: TGTGCCACCAGTGATGCCGGGACAGTAGAAAAACTGTTTTTT
cdr3_aa: CATSDAGTVEKLFF

clone_size: few
j_call: TRBJ1-4
v_call: TRBV14
cdr3_length: 18
d_call: -
cdr3_nt: TGTGCCAGCAGCCTGCTTGCTTCGACAGGCCGACGGACGGAAAAACTGTTTTTT
cdr3_aa: CASSLLASTGRRTEKLFF

clone_size: -
j_call: TRBJ1-3
v_call: TRBV2
cdr3_length: 15
d_call: TRBD1
cdr3_nt: TGTGCCAGCAGTATAGAGGGGGCGTCTGGAAACACCATATATTTT
cdr3_aa: CASSIEGASGNTIYF

clone_size: few
j_call: TRBJ2-1
v_call: TRBV2
cdr3_length: 15
d_call: -
cdr3_nt: TGTGCCAGCAGTTCTAGCGCGAGCTCCTACAATGAGCAGTTCTTC
cdr3_aa: CASSSSASSYNEQFF